These 8 T cell receptor beta chains originate from one sample sequenced in a study of graft-versus-host responses after intestinal transplantation. Once graft tissue had been processed, intraepithelial and lamina propria lymphocytes were released. Method: immunoSEQ multiplex PCR; TCRdb's copy keeps in-frame clones and lacks some. The table records some 13,000 clones, 70% to 85% of them present only once. This specimen was ileum tissue, taken 16 days after intestinal transplant. Receptors originate from a human patient who received an intestinal transplant, so some T cells may come from the graft donor.

The chain combines TRBV7-3 with TRBJ2-7, with D hard to call. Deletions cut 2 bases from V and 6 bases from J, with 5 bases between. The germline gives CDR1 SGHTA, CDR2 FQGTGA. CDR3 length: 11 residues. CDR3 in amino acids: CASSLAVEQYF. The CDR3 DNA reads TGTGCCAGCAGCTTAGCGGTCGAGCAGTACTTC.

The DNA of the CDR3 is TGCGCCAGCAGCCCATGGACTAGCGGGGATCTATCTTATGAGCAGTTCTTC. Protein product: CASSPWTSGDLSYEQFF. The chain is built from TRBV4-3 and TRBJ2-1; 12 bases fit TRBD2. V was pared by 4 bases and J by 8 bases, with 12 bases of the junction left unmatched. From germline, CDR1 is LGHNA and CDR2 YSLEER. The CDR3 contains 17 residues.

This clone was seen more than once but under ten times. The chain is built from TRBV4-2 and TRBJ1-3; D unclear. V gave up 4 bases and J gave up 2 bases, with 12 bases separating them. Germline CDR1 LGHNA, CDR2 YNFKEQ. The CDR3 is 15 amino acids. The CDR3: CASSPPSTPGNTIYF. Written as DNA, the CDR3 is TGTGCCAGCAGCCCGCCTTCTACGCCTGGAAACACCATATATTTT.

The V call is TRBV28, the J call TRBJ2-7, with a tentative D call TRBD1 (5 bases). The CDR3 is 16 residues long. Germline CDR1 reads MDHEN; CDR2 reads SYDVKM. With 5 bases removed from V and 6 bases from J, the gap between germline ends came to 23 bases. Here the CDR3 reads CASSLDQGSSTAEQYF. CDR3 in DNA: TGTGCCAGCAGTCTTGACCAGGGTAGCTCTACCGCCGAGCAGTACTTC.

This clone was picked up a small number of times. The chain uses TRBV4-1 and TRBJ2-7, with unresolved D. This CDR3 contains 14 residues. With 4 bases removed from V and 0 bases from J, the gap between germline ends came to 10 bases. Germline lookup yields CDR1 MGHRA and CDR2 YSYEKL. The CDR3 coding sequence is TGCGCCAGCAGCCCGACTGGAACCTCCTACGAGCAGTACTTC. This encodes CASSPTGTSYEQYF.

This clone was seen only once. This chain joins TRBV27 and TRBJ2-1, with 7 positions matching TRBD2. There are 15 residues in the CDR3. Germline loops: CDR1 MNHEY, CDR2 SMNVEV (reference sequence). The junction had 5 bases not matched to a gene; V was cut back by 0 bases and J by 6 bases. In DNA form, the CDR3 reads TGTGCCAGCAGTTTATCCAGCGGGGAGCCCAATGAGCAGTTCTTC. Its protein product is CASSLSSGEPNEQFF.

The genes are TRBV6-1 and TRBJ1-1; TRBD1 agrees at 7 bases. J was trimmed by 3 bases and V by 7 bases; bases with no gene match: 5. CDR1 is MNHNS, CDR2 SASEGT, per germline. The CDR3 is made up of 13 amino acids. CDR3 bases: TGTGCCAGCACCAGCAGGGGGGACACTGAAGCTTTCTTT. It translates to CASTSRGDTEAFF.

V gene TRBV28 combines with J gene TRBJ2-7; a weak D match, TRBD2 (5 bases). Germline V gives CDR1 MDHEN, CDR2 SYDVKM. Trimming left V 8 bases short and J 11 bases short, with 19 bases between. The CDR3 is made up of 12 amino acids. The CDR3 DNA is TGTGCCAGCCGAGACTACTTTCAGCGGAAGTACTTC. Its translation: CASRDYFQRKYF.